This entry describes one T cell receptor (beta chain). Its cognate antigen has yet to be identified. Per-nucleotide qualities are absent, and no much larger clonotype sits a single base away. Library preparation used the immunoSEQ multiplex PCR assay. The immuneACCESS repertoire file appears here via TCRdb, limited to in-frame rearrangements. These files lack a portion of the clones; in checked studies, under half of the deficit traces to unresolved V genes, and the cause of the others is not known. This sample holds about 12,000 clones; 90% to 95% were observed only once. 7.5% to 8% of the sample is in the top ten clones. This sample was taken from a study of technical replicates of blood from several donors (dated 2017 in TCRdb). The cysteine opens and the phenylalanine closes a CDR3 of 15 amino acids. CDR3 DNA only is kept here, 45 bases in frame from base 1. The germline V end is reduced by 1 base and the J end by 2 bases; junction bases left unmatched: 3. CDR1 and CDR2, looked up from the germline V gene, are SGHAT and FQNNGV.

What was sequenced was PBMCs. The sequence was collected from a human donor in good health. Rearrangement joined TRBV11-2 to TRBJ2-3; the central 7 bases match TRBD2. CDR3 protein: CASSLGAGTTDTQYF. The sequenced DNA is TGTGCCAGCAGCTTAGGAGCGGGGACCACAGATACGCAGTATTTT. The variable domain in full, with residues beyond the CDR3 obtained from the reference TRBV11-2 and TRBJ2-3 genes, is EAGVAQSPRYKIIEKRQSVAFWCNPISGHATLYWYQQILGQGPKLLIQFQNNGVVDDSQLPKDRFSAERLKGVDSTLKIQPAKLEDSAVYLCASSLGAGTTDTQYFGPGTRLTVL.